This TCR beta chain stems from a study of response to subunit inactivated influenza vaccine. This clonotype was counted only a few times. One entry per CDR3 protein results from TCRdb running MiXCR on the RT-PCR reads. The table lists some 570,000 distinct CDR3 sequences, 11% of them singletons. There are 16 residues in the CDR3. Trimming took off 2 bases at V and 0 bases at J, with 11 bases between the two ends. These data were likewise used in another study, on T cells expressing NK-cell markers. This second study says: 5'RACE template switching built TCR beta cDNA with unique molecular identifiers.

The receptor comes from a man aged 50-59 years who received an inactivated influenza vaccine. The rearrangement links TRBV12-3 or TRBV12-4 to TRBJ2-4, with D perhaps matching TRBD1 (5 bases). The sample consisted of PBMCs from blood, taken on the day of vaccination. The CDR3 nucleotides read TGTGCCAGCAGTTTAAACCCAGGGCTAGCCAAAAACATTCAGTACTTC. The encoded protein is CASSLNPGLAKNIQYF.